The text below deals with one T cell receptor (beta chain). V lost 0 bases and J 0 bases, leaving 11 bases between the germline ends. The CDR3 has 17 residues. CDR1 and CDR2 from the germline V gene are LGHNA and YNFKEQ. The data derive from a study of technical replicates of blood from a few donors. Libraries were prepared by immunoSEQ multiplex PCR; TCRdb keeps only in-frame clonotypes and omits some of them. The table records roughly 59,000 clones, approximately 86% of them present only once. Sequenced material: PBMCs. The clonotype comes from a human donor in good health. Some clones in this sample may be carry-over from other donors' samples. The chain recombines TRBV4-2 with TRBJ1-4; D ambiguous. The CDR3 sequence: CASSQEPGVATNEKLFF. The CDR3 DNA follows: TGTGCCAGCAGCCAAGAACCAGGCGTTGCAACTAATGAAAAACTGTTTTTT.